These 24 T cell receptor beta chains share one sample of origin, sequenced in a study of blood T cell repertoires in COVID-19. Clones were sequenced by immunoSEQ multiplex PCR, and TCRdb holds only the in-frame ones, with some missing. The data contain approximately 300,000 clones, around nine tenths of them singletons. Sequenced input: PBMCs or T cells enriched from blood (not recorded which). The source of these receptors is a woman aged 25-40 years who had recovered from COVID-19.

The chain recombines TRBV7-9 with TRBJ1-5, with TRBD1 matching 8 bases. The CDR3 is 15 amino acids. J lost 6 bases, V lost 1 base, and 5 bases had no gene match. Germline lookup yields CDR1 SEHNR and CDR2 FQNEAQ (reference sequence). The CDR3 DNA sequence: TGTGCCAGCAGCTTAGGGCAGGGGGCGATTCAGCCCCAGCATTTT. Protein: CASSLGQGAIQPQHF.

The rearrangement links TRBV15 to TRBJ2-5, with 8 bases identical to TRBD2. The CDR3 is 22 amino acids. Trimming took 0 bases from V and 5 from J; bases not matched to a gene: 26. CDR1 LNHNV and CDR2 YYDKDF come from the germline V gene (reference sequence). CDR3 coding DNA: TGTGCCACCAGCAGAGATACGGAGACTAGCGAGTATAGCTCGGGGTCGCGTGAGACCCAGTACTTC. Translation: CATSRDTETSEYSSGSRETQYF.

The chain employs TRBV19 and TRBJ1-1; D remains ambiguous. Germline CDR1 is LNHDA and CDR2 is SQIVND (reference sequence). CDR3 size: 15 residues. CDR3 sequence: CASTAGPHMNTEAFF. The CDR3 DNA is TGTGCGTCCACCGCTGGGCCACATATGAACACTGAAGCTTTCTTT.

J is TRBJ2-7 and V is TRBV18, with D perhaps TRBD1 (6 bases). Germline CDR1 and CDR2: KGHSH and LQKENI. V lost 1 base to trimming and J lost 2 bases, with 12 bases between them. The CDR3 length is 15 residues. CDR3 protein: CASSPLRGGTYEQYF. The CDR3 DNA reads TGTGCCAGCTCACCACTCAGGGGCGGAACCTACGAGCAGTACTTC.

V gene TRBV19 combines with J gene TRBJ2-1; D remains ambiguous. CDR1 and CDR2 (germline): LNHDA, SQIVND (reference sequence). The CDR3 covers 13 residues. Trimming stripped 4 bases from V and 2 bases from J, with 6 bases between. Written as DNA, the CDR3 is TGTGCCAGTAGTAGCGGAGCCTACAATGAGCAGTTCTTC. Its protein product is CASSSGAYNEQFF.

V and J are TRBV18 and TRBJ1-4; 7 nucleotides line up with TRBD1. Germline V CDR1 and CDR2: KGHSH, LQKENI. The ends lost 3 bases at V and 4 bases at J; junction bases unmatched: 11. The CDR3 is 17 amino acids. Here the CDR3 DNA reads TGTGCCAGCTCACCTTACCTTACAGGGGAGGATAATGAAAAACTGTTTTTT. Residues: CASSPYLTGEDNEKLFF. Using reference TRBV18 and TRBJ1-4 for the parts outside the CDR3, the full variable domain is NAGVMQNPRHLVRRRGQEARLRCSPMKGHSHVYWYRQLPEEGLKFMVYLQKENIIDESGMPKERFSAEFPKEGPSILRIQQVVRGDSAAYFCASSPYLTGEDNEKLFFGSGTQLSVL.

The J gene is TRBJ1-6, the V gene TRBV6-5; D not certain. The length of the CDR3 is 13 residues. CDR1 MNHEY and CDR2 SVGAGI come from the germline V gene. In nucleotides, the CDR3 is TGTACGACCTCTAGCTCCTATAATTCACCCCTCCACTTT. It specifies CTTSSSYNSPLHF.

The rearrangement joins TRBV7-2 to TRBJ2-7; a weak D match, TRBD2 (5 bases). Germline V gene lookup returns CDR1 SGHTA and CDR2 FQGNSA. With 5 bases removed from V and 4 bases from J, the gap between germline ends came to 18 bases. This CDR3 has 15 amino acids. The CDR3 reads CASSPLFRTPYEQYF. CDR3 coding DNA: TGTGCCAGCAGCCCCCTTTTTAGGACTCCATACGAGCAGTACTTC.

J is TRBJ1-2 and V is TRBV28, with D maybe TRBD1 (5 bases). Germline V gene lookup returns CDR1 MDHEN and CDR2 SYDVKM. Trimming stripped 8 bases from V and 13 bases from J, with 14 bases between. This CDR3 is built from 10 residues. The CDR3 bases are TGTGCCAGCGGTAGTCAGGGAGGCACCTTC. Protein product: CASGSQGGTF.

This clone was observed a single time. This chain links TRBV10-3 with TRBJ2-2, with 8 bases that match TRBD1. V lost 3 bases to trimming and J lost 4 bases; unmatched junction nucleotides: 4. The CDR3 loop spans 15 amino acids. CDR1 and CDR2 from the germline V gene are ENHRY and SYGVKD. The CDR3 region is CAISDRGLSTGELFF. In DNA form, the CDR3 reads TGTGCCATCAGTGACAGGGGGCTGAGCACCGGGGAGCTGTTTTTT.

J is TRBJ2-1 and V is TRBV5-1, with D tentatively TRBD2 (6 bases). Trimming shortened V by 4 bases and J by 7 bases, and 12 bases separated the two germline ends. CDR1 and CDR2 from the germline V gene are SGHRS and YFSETQ. The CDR3 extends over 13 amino acids. The chain's CDR3 is CASSLPGDNEQFF. DNA for the CDR3: TGCGCCAGCAGCCTCCCGGGAGATAATGAGCAGTTCTTC.

This chain uses TRBV12-3 or TRBV12-4 with TRBJ2-3; D gene ambiguous. CDR3 size: 13 residues. The ends were cut back, 9 bases at V and 0 bases at J, with 10 bases in the middle. The CDR3 DNA reads TGTGCCAGTAAAATTTCTAGCACAGATACGCAGTATTTT. Translated: CASKISSTDTQYF.

This rearrangement joins TRBV2 to TRBJ2-3; TRBD2 matches 11 bases. The V segment lost 6 bases and the J segment 0 bases; nucleotides outside the gene matches: 17. CDR1 SNHLY and CDR2 FYNNEI come from the germline V gene. The CDR3 length is 20 residues. The CDR3 is CASSLRLAGLPATSTDTQYF. Here the CDR3 DNA reads TGTGCCAGCAGCCTCCGACTAGCGGGACTTCCTGCGACTAGCACAGATACGCAGTATTTT.

The chain employs TRBV27 and TRBJ2-7; the match to TRBD1 covers 8 bases. V lost 8 bases, J lost 3 bases, and 3 bases stayed unmatched. This CDR3 has 12 amino acids. Germline CDR1 reads MNHEY; CDR2 reads SMNVEV (reference sequence). The CDR3 protein is CASRDRFYEQYF. The CDR3 region has the DNA TGTGCCAGCCGGGACAGGTTCTACGAGCAGTACTTC.

The CDR3 DNA is TGTGCCAGCTCGATCCTTGGGGAGGACACTGAAGCTTTCTTT. Protein: CASSILGEDTEAFF. This sequence joins TRBV27 and TRBJ1-1; D gene ambiguous. Germline V gene data show CDR1 as MNHEY and CDR2 as SMNVEV (reference sequence). V was trimmed by 8 bases and J by 3 bases, leaving 16 bases between them. This CDR3 is 14 amino acids long.

This chain uses TRBV29-1 with TRBJ1-4, with D possibly being TRBD1 (5 bases). This CDR3 comprises 14 residues. Between the trimmed V and J ends, which lost 5 bases and 8 bases, there was a span of 18 bases. The V gene's germline CDR1 is SQVTM and CDR2 ANQGSEA. This chain's CDR3 is CSVLPLGEGEKLFF. The DNA of the CDR3 is TGCAGCGTTCTTCCCCTAGGGGAGGGAGAAAAACTGTTTTTT. Using reference TRBV29-1 and TRBJ1-4 for the parts outside the CDR3, the full variable domain is SAVISQKPSRDICQRGTSLTIQCQVDSQVTMMFWYRQQPGQSLTLIATANQGSEATYESGFVIDKFPISRPNLTFSTLTVSNMSPEDSSIYLCSVLPLGEGEKLFFGSGTQLSVL.

This clone was seen once. The chain has TRBV10-1 and TRBJ2-7, with a tentative D call TRBD2 (5 bases). The V and J ends lost 8 bases and 0 bases respectively, with 8 bases between them. Germline CDR1 reads WNHNN; CDR2 reads SYGVQD (reference sequence). The CDR3 runs 12 residues. The CDR3 nucleotides read TGCGCCAGCGTAGCGAGCTCCTACGAGCAGTACTTC. Amino acid sequence: CASVASSYEQYF.

This clone came up a few times. The genes are TRBV7-9 and TRBJ1-2; 10 nucleotides agree with TRBD1. Germline V gene data show CDR1 as SEHNR and CDR2 as FQNEAQ (reference sequence). J was trimmed by 8 bases and V by 1 base; bases with no gene match: 7. There are 15 residues in the CDR3. For the CDR3, the DNA is TGTGCCAGCAGCTTAGGAGACAGGGGGCCGGGAGGCTACACCTTC. Translating gives CASSLGDRGPGGYTF.

This clone was seen once. V and J are TRBV28 and TRBJ2-7; tentatively, D is TRBD2 (5 bases). The CDR3 runs to 14 residues. CDR1 is MDHEN, CDR2 SYDVKM, per germline. V shed 2 bases and J shed 5 bases, with 13 bases lying between them. CDR3 DNA: TGTGCCAGCAGTTTACCGGAACTCGGGGACGAGCAGTACTTC. Its translation is CASSLPELGDEQYF.

The rearrangement links TRBV7-9 to TRBJ2-1, with D perhaps TRBD1 (6 bases). With 5 bases removed from V and 5 bases from J, the gap between germline ends came to 13 bases. This CDR3 has 14 residues. CDR1 and CDR2 from the germline V gene are SEHNR and FQNEAQ (reference sequence). This CDR3 is CASSALAGDNEQFF. The CDR3 bases are TGTGCCAGCAGCGCCCTGGCAGGGGACAATGAGCAGTTCTTC.

The chain recombines TRBV7-2 with TRBJ2-1; 7 bases agree with TRBD1. This CDR3 region has 17 residues. V gave up 4 bases and J gave up 5 bases; unmatched junction bases: 14. Germline V lookup: CDR1 SGHTA, CDR2 FQGNSA. CDR3: CASSSTRETGMHNEQFF. The DNA of the CDR3 is TGTGCCAGCAGCTCAACCAGAGAGACAGGGATGCACAATGAGCAGTTCTTC.

J is TRBJ1-6 and V is TRBV4-1; D is unresolved. V was shortened by 0 bases and J by 0 bases, with 9 bases between the two germline ends. CDR1 and CDR2 (germline): MGHRA, YSYEKL. CDR3 length: 17 amino acids. The CDR3 region has the DNA TGCGCCAGCAGCCAAGACTCCCGGAGCTCCTATAATTCACCCCTCCACTTT. Its translation is CASSQDSRSSYNSPLHF.

The rearrangement links TRBV4-1 to TRBJ2-1; 10 bases fit TRBD2. Germline CDR1 MGHRA, CDR2 YSYEKL. This CDR3 is 17 amino acids long. J gave up 9 bases and V 5 bases, and 16 bases lay outside the gene matches. CDR3 in amino acids: CASSAPSSGRLSAEQFF. Written as DNA, the CDR3 is TGCGCCAGCAGCGCGCCATCTAGCGGGAGACTCTCCGCTGAGCAGTTCTTC.

This chain connects TRBV6-4 to TRBJ2-1, with 7 positions matching TRBD2. In germline, CDR1 is MRHNA, CDR2 SNTAGT. V was clipped by 2 bases and J by 9 bases; unmatched bases: 10. This CDR3 is built from 15 residues. CDR3: CASSDQREDSSEQFF. As DNA, the CDR3 is TGTGCCAGCAGTGACCAACGGGAGGACTCGAGTGAGCAGTTCTTC.